This is a list of T cell receptor beta chains from one sample in a study of T cell responses to AZD1222 COVID-19 vaccine. Measured with immunoSEQ multiplex PCR; TCRdb has only the in-frame clones, and not every one. The table includes about 79,000 clones, around 90% detected once. Sequencing used peripheral blood, obtained on day 0 of MenACWY control vaccination. The receptors here all came from an adult in good health. The CDR3 runs from the conserved cysteine through the conserved F or W. The D gene is left open where the match is weak. The size field is filled for only some rows; it gives once, few, many or a size class.

D	J	V	size	DNA	CDR3
TRBD1	TRBJ1-1	TRBV29-1	.	TGCAGCGCTGAGGGGCAGGGGGCAACTGAAGCTTTCTTT	CSAEGQGATEAFF
TRBD1	TRBJ1-6	TRBV6-5	.	TGTGCCAGCAGTTACGCCCGACAGGGGTGGAATTCACCCCTCCACTTT	CASSYARQGWNSPLHF
.	TRBJ2-3	TRBV19	.	TGTGCCAGTAGTATAGCGGGGGCCGGGGCAGATACGCAGTATTTT	CASSIAGAGADTQYF
TRBD2	TRBJ2-7	TRBV10-1	.	TGCGCCAGCAGGAATACACCGGGACTAGCGGGAGGCGCGCCTTCCGAGCAGTACTTC	CASRNTPGLAGGAPSEQYF
TRBD2	TRBJ2-1	TRBV27	.	TGTGCCAGCAGTTTACTAGCGGGAACCAATGAGCAGTTCTTC	CASSLLAGTNEQFF
.	TRBJ1-3	TRBV21-1	.	TGTGCCAGCAGCAAAGCGAGGGTGATTAGGGGGTGTAGTGGAAACACCATATATTTT	CASSKARVIRGCSGNTIYF
.	TRBJ2-7	TRBV6-6	.	TGTGCCAGCAGTTACTCGAGGGGGGCCGAGCAGTACTTC	CASSYSRGAEQYF
.	TRBJ1-3	TRBV3-1/TRBV3-2	.	TGTGCCAGCAGCCAAGACCCAGGGCCCTCTGGAAACACCATATATTTT	CASSQDPGPSGNTIYF
.	TRBJ1-2	TRBV24-1	.	TGTGCCACCAGTGATTGGGGCTATGGCTACACCTTC	CATSDWGYGYTF
.	TRBJ2-7	TRBV11-3	.	TGTGCCAGCAGCGCAACAGGGATCTCCTACGAGCAGTACTTC	CASSATGISYEQYF
.	TRBJ1-5	TRBV29-1	.	TGCAGCGTTGGGGGGGGCAATCAGCCCCAGCATTTT	CSVGGGNQPQHF
TRBD1	TRBJ1-3	TRBV5-6	few	TGTGCCAGCAGCTTTGGACAGGGGGACTCTGGAAACACCATATATTTT	CASSFGQGDSGNTIYF
.	TRBJ2-1	TRBV19	.	TGTGCCAGTAGAGGACAGCCGTCTTACAATGAGCAGTTCTTC	CASRGQPSYNEQFF
.	TRBJ1-3	TRBV5-5	.	TGTGCCAGCAGCTGGCTTGGCGGTAACTCTTGGAACACCATATATTTT	CASSWLGGNSWNTIYF
TRBD1	TRBJ1-2	TRBV2	.	TGTGCCAGCAGTGACAGGGGGCGTTCGATTGGCTACACCTTC	CASSDRGRSIGYTF
TRBD1	TRBJ1-2	TRBV5-6	.	TGTGCCAGCAGCGCCGGACAGGGGGCTAATGGTTATGGCTACACCTTC	CASSAGQGANGYGYTF
.	TRBJ2-7	TRBV7-6	.	TGTGCCAGCAGCTTAGTGGGGTTCGGGAGATCCGTCGGAGAGCAGTACTTC	CASSLVGFGRSVGEQYF
.	TRBJ2-2	TRBV27	.	TGTGCCAGCAGTCAAAATTGGAACACCGGGGAGCTGTTTTTT	CASSQNWNTGELFF
.	TRBJ1-1	TRBV27	.	TGTGCCAGCAGTCCCGGCGCAGACGGGAACACTGAAGCTTTCTTT	CASSPGADGNTEAFF
.	TRBJ1-1	TRBV29-1	.	TGCAGCGTTGAAGGCAGATTGAACACTGAAGCTTTCTTT	CSVEGRLNTEAFF
.	TRBJ1-1	TRBV5-4	.	TGTGCCAGCAGTTCAATGGTGAACACTGAAGCTTTCTTT	CASSSMVNTEAFF
.	TRBJ2-2	TRBV9	.	TGTGCCAGCAGATTGACAGTCACCGGGGAGCTGTTTTTT	CASRLTVTGELFF
TRBD1	TRBJ2-3	TRBV28	.	TGTGCCAGCAGTCGACAGGGTGTGGATACGCAGTATTTT	CASSRQGVDTQYF
.	TRBJ2-3	TRBV12-2	once	TGTGCAAGTCGCCCGGTCCCCTTGACAGTCGCAGATACGCAGTATTTT	CASRPVPLTVADTQYF
.	TRBJ2-3	TRBV5-1	.	TGCGCCTCCTCATCCCCCCCGACAGATACGCAGTATTTT	CASSSPPTDTQYF
TRBD1	TRBJ2-3	TRBV18	.	TGTGCCAGCTCATCGACAGGGGTTAGCACAGATACGCAGTATTTT	CASSSTGVSTDTQYF
.	TRBJ1-4	TRBV30	.	TGTGCCTGGAGTGTCGGGACGCTTAATGAAAAACTGTTTTTT	CAWSVGTLNEKLFF
.	TRBJ1-5	TRBV30	.	TGTGCCTGGAGTCCCGATAGCAATCAGCCCCAGCATTTT	CAWSPDSNQPQHF
.	TRBJ2-7	TRBV21-1	.	TGTGCCACCAGGGGTTTGCGGGACAGGGGAGATGGTGAGCAGTACTTC	CATRGLRDRGDGEQYF